Sequencing of this TCR beta chain was carried out in a study of Graves' ophthalmopathy and Graves' hyperthyroidism. This clonotype was observed a few times. Its antigen is not known. At one end the junction does not follow the germline gene, possibly because of a read error. This CDR3 has 11 residues. Certain patients, namely those with other autoimmune diseases, uncontrolled infections, pregnancy or lactation, were excluded. The starting material, 10 ml of fresh peripheral blood, provided the PBMCs. General study results and limits: Most expanded clonotypes from thyroid (those above 0.001 frequency) were also found in blood.

Amplification of TCR beta CDR3 regions used RNA transcripts. A first-round RT-PCR used HTBI primers, followed by a second-round multiplex PCR. TCRdb recomputed calls from the multiplex PCR reads with MiXCR, one row per CDR3 protein. The sample has approximately 700,000 distinct CDR3 sequences; roughly 41% are singletons. This TCR was sampled from an adult man with Graves' ophthalmopathy. This chain uses TRBV12-3 or TRBV12-4 with TRBJ2-7, with 9 bases fitting TRBD2. The sample comprised peripheral blood. The CDR3, as DNA: TGTGCCAGCAGTTTGGGCGGGAGGGCCTTATTC. Amino acid sequence: CASSLGGRALF.